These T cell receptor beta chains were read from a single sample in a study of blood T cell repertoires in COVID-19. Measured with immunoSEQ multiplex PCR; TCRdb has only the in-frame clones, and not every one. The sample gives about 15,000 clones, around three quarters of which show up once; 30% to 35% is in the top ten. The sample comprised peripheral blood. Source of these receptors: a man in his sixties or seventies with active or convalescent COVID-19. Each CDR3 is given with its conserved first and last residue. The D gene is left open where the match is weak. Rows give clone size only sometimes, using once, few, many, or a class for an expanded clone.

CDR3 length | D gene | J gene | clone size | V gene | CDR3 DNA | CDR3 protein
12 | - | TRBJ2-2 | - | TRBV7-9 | TGTGCCAGCAGCTTAACCCCCCCGCGGCTGTTTTTT | CASSLTPPRLFF
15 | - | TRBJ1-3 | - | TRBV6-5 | TGTGCCAGCATTTCAGGCCCAGAGCTAGGAAACACCATATATTTT | CASISGPELGNTIYF
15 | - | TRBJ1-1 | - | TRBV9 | TGTGCCAGCACCCCTCGACTAGAGCGGAACACTGAAGCTTTCTTT | CASTPRLERNTEAFF
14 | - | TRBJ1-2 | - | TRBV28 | TGTGCCAGCAGTAGGCCAGGGGTTTTCTATGGCTACACCTTC | CASSRPGVFYGYTF
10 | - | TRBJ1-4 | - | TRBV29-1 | TGCAGCGCCGGGGGAGAAAAACTGTTTTTT | CSAGGEKLFF
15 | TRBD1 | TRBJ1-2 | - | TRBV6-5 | TGTGCCAGCAGTTACGGGACAGGGACCACCTATGGCTACACCTTC | CASSYGTGTTYGYTF
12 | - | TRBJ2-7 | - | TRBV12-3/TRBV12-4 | TGTGCCAGCAGCCACCGGCCCGGCGGGGAGTACTTC | CASSHRPGGEYF
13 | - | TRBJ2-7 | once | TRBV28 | TGTGCCAGCAGCCTCTCTGGAGGATACGAGCAGTACTTC | CASSLSGGYEQYF
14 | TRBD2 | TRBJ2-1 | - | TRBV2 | TGTGCCAGCAGTGGACTAGCGGGGGCCAATGAGCAGTTCTTC | CASSGLAGANEQFF
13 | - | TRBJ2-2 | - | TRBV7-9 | TGTGCCAGCAGCTTATCCCGCACCGGGGAGCTGTTTTTT | CASSLSRTGELFF
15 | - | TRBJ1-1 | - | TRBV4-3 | TGCGCCAGCAGCCAAGACAGGGGCTTGAACACTGAAGCTTTCTTT | CASSQDRGLNTEAFF
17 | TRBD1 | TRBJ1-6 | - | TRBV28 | TGTGCCAGCAGGAAAGGACAGGGGAGCTCCTATAATTCACCCCTCCACTTT | CASRKGQGSSYNSPLHF
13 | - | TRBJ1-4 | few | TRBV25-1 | TGTGCCAGCAGTGAATATGTTGGGCCAGGACTGTTTTTT | CASSEYVGPGLFF
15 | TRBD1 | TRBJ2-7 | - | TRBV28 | TGTGCCAGCAGTTTTCGGGACAGACCAACCTACGAGCAGTACTTC | CASSFRDRPTYEQYF
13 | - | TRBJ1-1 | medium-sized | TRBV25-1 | TGTGCCAGCAGTCGCGGGGGTTTCGCTGAAGCTTTCTTT | CASSRGGFAEAFF
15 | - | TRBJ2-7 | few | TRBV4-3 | TGCGCCAGCAGCCAAGATGACTCTTATAGAAGCGAGCAGTACTTC | CASSQDDSYRSEQYF
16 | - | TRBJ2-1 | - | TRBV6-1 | TGTGCCAGCAGTGAAGGGGCCGGGATAACTTACAATGAGCAGTTCTTC | CASSEGAGITYNEQFF
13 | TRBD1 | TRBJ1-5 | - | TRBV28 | TGTGCCAGCAGGGGGACAGGGAATCAGCCCCAGCATTTT | CASRGTGNQPQHF